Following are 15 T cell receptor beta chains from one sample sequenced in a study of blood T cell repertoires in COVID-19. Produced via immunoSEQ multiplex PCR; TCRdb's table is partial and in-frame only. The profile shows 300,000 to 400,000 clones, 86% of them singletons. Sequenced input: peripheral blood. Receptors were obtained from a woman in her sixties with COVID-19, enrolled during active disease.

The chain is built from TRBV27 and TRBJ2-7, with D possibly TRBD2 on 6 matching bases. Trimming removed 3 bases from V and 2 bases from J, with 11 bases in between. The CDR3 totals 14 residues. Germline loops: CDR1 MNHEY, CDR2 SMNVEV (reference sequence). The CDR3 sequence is CASSFTGRTYEQYF. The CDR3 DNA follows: TGTGCCAGCAGTTTCACGGGGAGGACCTACGAGCAGTACTTC.

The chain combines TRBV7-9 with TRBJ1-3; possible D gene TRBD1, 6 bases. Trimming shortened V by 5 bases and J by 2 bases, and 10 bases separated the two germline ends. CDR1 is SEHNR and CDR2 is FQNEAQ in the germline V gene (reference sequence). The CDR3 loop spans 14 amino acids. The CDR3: CASSVQGTGNTIYF. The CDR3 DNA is TGTGCCAGCAGCGTACAGGGTACTGGAAACACCATATATTTT.

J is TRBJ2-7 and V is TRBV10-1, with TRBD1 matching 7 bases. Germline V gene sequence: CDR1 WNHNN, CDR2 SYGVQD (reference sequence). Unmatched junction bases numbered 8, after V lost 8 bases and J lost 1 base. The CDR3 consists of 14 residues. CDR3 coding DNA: TGCGCCAGCGGGGGACAGAAAATTTCCTACGAGCAGTACTTC. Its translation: CASGGQKISYEQYF.

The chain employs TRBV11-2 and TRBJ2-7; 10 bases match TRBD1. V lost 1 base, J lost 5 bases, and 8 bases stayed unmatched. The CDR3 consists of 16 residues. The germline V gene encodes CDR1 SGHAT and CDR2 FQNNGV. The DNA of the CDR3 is TGTGCCAGCAGCTTAGGTAATACCGGGACAGGGGACGAGCAGTACTTC. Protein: CASSLGNTGTGDEQYF.

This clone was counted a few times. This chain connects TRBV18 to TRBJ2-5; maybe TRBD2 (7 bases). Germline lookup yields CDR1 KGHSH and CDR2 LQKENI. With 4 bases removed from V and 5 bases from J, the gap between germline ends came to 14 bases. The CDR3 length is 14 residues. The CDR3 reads CASSLNREGETQYF. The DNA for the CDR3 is TGTGCCAGCTCACTCAACAGGGAGGGGGAGACCCAGTACTTC.

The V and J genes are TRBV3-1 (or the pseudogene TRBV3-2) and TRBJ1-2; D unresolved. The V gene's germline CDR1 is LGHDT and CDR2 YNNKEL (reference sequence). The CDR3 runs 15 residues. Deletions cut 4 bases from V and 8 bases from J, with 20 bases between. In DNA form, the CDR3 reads TGTGCCAGCAGCCGGTCGGGCGTTGGGAGTGCGGGCTACACCTTC. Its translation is CASSRSGVGSAGYTF.

The CDR3 loop is CASSKSPGLGGYTF. DNA of the CDR3: TGTGCCAGCAGCAAATCTCCGGGACTGGGTGGCTACACCTTC. The chain links TRBV9 to TRBJ1-2, with D maybe TRBD1 (5 bases). CDR1 and CDR2 from the germline V gene are SGDLS and YYNGEE. This CDR3 contains 14 residues. V was cut by 4 bases and J by 7 bases, with 17 bases left in between.

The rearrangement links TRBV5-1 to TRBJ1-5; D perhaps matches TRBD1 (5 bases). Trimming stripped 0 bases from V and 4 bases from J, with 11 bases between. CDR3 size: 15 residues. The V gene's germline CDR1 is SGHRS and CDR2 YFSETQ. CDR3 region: CASSLDGHLNQPQHF. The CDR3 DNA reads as TGCGCCAGCAGCTTGGACGGACACTTGAATCAGCCCCAGCATTTT.

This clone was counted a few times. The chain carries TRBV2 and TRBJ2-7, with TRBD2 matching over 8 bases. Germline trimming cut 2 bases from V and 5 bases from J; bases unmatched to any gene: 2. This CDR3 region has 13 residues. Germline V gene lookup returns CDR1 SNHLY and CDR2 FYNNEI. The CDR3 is CASSELAGHEQYF. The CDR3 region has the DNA TGTGCCAGCAGTGAACTAGCGGGCCACGAGCAGTACTTC.

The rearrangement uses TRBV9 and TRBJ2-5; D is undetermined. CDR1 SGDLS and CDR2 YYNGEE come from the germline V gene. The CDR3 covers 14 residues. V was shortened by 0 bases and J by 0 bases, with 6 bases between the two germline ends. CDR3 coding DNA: TGTGCCAGCAGCGTAGTGGGCAACCAAGAGACCCAGTACTTC. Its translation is CASSVVGNQETQYF.

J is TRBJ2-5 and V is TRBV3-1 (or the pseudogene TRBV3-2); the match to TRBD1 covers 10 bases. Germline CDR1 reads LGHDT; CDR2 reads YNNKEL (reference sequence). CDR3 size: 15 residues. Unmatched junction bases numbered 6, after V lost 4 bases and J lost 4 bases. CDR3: CASSPRTGGAETQYF. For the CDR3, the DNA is TGTGCCAGCAGCCCCCGGACAGGGGGTGCAGAGACCCAGTACTTC.

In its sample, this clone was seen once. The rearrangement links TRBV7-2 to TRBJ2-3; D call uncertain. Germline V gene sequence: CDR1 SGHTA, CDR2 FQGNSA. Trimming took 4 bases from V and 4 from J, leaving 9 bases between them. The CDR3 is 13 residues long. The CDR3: CASSSPMADTQYF. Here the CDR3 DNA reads TGTGCCAGCAGCTCGCCTATGGCAGATACGCAGTATTTT.

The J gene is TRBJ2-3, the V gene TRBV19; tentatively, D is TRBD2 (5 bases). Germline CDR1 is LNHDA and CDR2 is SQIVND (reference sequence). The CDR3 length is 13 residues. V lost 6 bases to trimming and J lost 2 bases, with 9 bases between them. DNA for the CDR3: TGTGCCAGTAGAACGGGGAACACAGATACGCAGTATTTT. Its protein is CASRTGNTDTQYF.

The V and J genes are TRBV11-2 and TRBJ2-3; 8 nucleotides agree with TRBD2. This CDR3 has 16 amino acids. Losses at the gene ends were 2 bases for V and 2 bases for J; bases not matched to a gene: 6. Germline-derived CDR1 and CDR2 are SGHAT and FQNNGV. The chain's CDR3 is CASSLYLRGATDTQYF. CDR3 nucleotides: TGTGCCAGCAGCTTATACCTGCGGGGGGCCACAGATACGCAGTATTTT. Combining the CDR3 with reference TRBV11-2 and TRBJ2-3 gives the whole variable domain EAGVAQSPRYKIIEKRQSVAFWCNPISGHATLYWYQQILGQGPKLLIQFQNNGVVDDSQLPKDRFSAERLKGVDSTLKIQPAKLEDSAVYLCASSLYLRGATDTQYFGPGTRLTVL.

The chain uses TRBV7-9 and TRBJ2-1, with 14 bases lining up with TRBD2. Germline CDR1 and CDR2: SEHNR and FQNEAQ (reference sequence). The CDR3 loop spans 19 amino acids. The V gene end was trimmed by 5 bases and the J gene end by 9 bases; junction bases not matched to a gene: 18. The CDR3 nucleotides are TGTGCCAGCAGCATTCCAAGAGGACTAGCGGGGGGACCGGGCCGTGAGCAGTTCTTC. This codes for CASSIPRGLAGGPGREQFF.